This T cell receptor beta chain stems from a study of blood T cell repertoires in COVID-19. Study-level background: There were acute and convalescent COVID-19 samples, and they came from the United States, Italy and Spain.

Germline CDR1 SEHNR, CDR2 FQNEAQ (reference sequence). V trimming: 5 bases; J trimming: 5 bases; junction bases outside the gene matches: 3. This CDR3 comprises 13 residues. Only in-frame clones appear in the TCRdb table, and some are missing; sequencing was by immunoSEQ multiplex PCR. Of approximately 200,000 clones listed, about nine tenths are singletons. This TCR was recovered from a man between 65 and 85 years old with acute or convalescent COVID-19. The sample taken for sequencing was peripheral blood. This sequence joins TRBV7-9 and TRBJ1-5, with 7 positions matching TRBD1. The DNA for the CDR3 is TGTGCCAGCAGCCGAGACAGGGATCAGCCCCAGCATTTT. It encodes CASSRDRDQPQHF.